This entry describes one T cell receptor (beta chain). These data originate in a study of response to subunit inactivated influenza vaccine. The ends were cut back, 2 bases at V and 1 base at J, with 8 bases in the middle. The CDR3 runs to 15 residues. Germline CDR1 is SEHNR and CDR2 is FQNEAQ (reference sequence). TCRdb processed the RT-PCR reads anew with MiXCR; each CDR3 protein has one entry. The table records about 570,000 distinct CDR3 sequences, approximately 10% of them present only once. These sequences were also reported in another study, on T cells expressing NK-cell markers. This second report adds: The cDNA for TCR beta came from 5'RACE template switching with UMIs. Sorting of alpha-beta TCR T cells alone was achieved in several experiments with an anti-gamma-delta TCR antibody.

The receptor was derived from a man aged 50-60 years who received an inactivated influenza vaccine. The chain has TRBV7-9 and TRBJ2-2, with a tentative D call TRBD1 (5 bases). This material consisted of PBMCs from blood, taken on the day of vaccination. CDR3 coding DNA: TGTGCCAGCAGCTTAAATCAGGGGAACACCGGGGAGCTGTTTTTT. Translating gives CASSLNQGNTGELFF.